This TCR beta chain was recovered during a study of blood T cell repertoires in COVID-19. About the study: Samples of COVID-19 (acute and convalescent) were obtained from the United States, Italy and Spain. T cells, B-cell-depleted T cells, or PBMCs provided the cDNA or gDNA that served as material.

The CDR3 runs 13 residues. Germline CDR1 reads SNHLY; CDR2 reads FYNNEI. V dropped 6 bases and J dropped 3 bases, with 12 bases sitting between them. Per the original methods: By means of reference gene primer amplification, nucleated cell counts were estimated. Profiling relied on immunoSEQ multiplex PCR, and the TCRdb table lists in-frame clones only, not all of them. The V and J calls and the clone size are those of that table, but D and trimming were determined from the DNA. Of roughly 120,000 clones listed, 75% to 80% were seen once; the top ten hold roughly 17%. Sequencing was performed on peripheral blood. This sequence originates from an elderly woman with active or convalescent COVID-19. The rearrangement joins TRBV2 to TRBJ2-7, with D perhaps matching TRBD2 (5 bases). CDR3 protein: CASSPSGNYEQYF. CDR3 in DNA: TGTGCCAGCAGCCCGAGCGGAAACTACGAGCAGTACTTC. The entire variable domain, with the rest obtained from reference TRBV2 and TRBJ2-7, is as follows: EPEVTQTPSHQVTQMGQEVILRCVPISNHLYFYWYRQILGQKVEFLVSFYNNEISEKSEIFDDQFSVERPDGSNFTLKIRSTKLEDSAMYFCASSPSGNYEQYFGPGTRLTVT.